This passage covers 24 T cell receptor beta chains from one sample sequenced in a study of shared clonotypes between healthy human individuals. Naive CD8 populations comprised CD45RO-negative cells positively selected for CCR7, excluding terminally differentiated effector memory CD45RA+ cells. TCRdb's table, derived via immunoSEQ multiplex PCR, lists solely in-frame clones and lacks some. The repertoire holds over 2 million clones, with 85% to 95% as singletons. The sequencing input was naive CD8+ T cells sorted from blood. The receptor source for this set is a man younger than 30 in good health.

J is TRBJ2-7 and V is TRBV11-2, with D hard to call. The ends were cut back, 5 bases at V and 2 bases at J, with 10 bases in the middle. There are 13 residues in the CDR3. Germline loops: CDR1 SGHAT, CDR2 FQNNGV. The CDR3 region is CASSLISPYEQYF. CDR3 bases: TGTGCCAGCAGCCTTATTAGCCCCTACGAGCAGTACTTC.

The table lists this clone with a count of one. V is TRBV5-8 and J is TRBJ1-2; D remains unclear. In germline, CDR1 is SGHTS, CDR2 YDEGEE. The CDR3 contains 14 residues. The V end was cut by 0 bases, the J end by 3 bases, with 9 bases between. The CDR3, as DNA: TGTGCCAGCAGCTTGGTTGGGGTTTACTATGGCTACACCTTC. Amino acids: CASSLVGVYYGYTF.

The chain joins TRBV30 to TRBJ2-7, with 7 bases fitting TRBD2. After removal of 5 bases from V and 6 bases from J, the junction contained 10 bases not matched to a gene. Germline V CDR1 and CDR2: GTSNPN, SVGIG (reference sequence). This CDR3 has 13 residues. The DNA for the CDR3 is TGTGCCTGGGGCTTCTTGGGAGGGCTCGAGCAGTACTTC. Amino acid sequence: CAWGFLGGLEQYF.

This chain joins TRBV19 and TRBJ2-7, with D perhaps matching TRBD1 (5 bases). Deletions cut 0 bases from V and 1 base from J, with 13 bases between. The length of the CDR3 is 16 residues. CDR1 and CDR2 (germline): LNHDA, SQIVND (reference sequence). CDR3 nucleotides: TGTGCCAGTAGTATAGATCGATGGACAATGTCCTACGAGCAGTACTTC. Residues: CASSIDRWTMSYEQYF.

The chain uses TRBV2 and TRBJ2-1; D gene unclear. Germline CDR1 is SNHLY and CDR2 is FYNNEI. Trimming removed 10 bases at V and 1 base at J, with 8 bases between. The CDR3 is 12 amino acids. For the CDR3, the DNA is TGTGCCACGGTGGGGTCCTACAATGAGCAGTTCTTC. Translation: CATVGSYNEQFF.

This clone was detected only once. This sample includes further DNA sequences coding for the same CDR3. The chain links TRBV27 to TRBJ1-5, with 8 bases that match TRBD1. CDR3 length: 14 amino acids. Germline V gives CDR1 MNHEY, CDR2 SMNVEV (reference sequence). Trimming took 6 bases from V and 4 from J; bases not matched to a gene: 5. In DNA form, the CDR3 reads TGTGCCAGCAGACAGGGGGTAGGGAATCAGCCCCAGCATTTT. It codes for CASRQGVGNQPQHF.

The chain recombines TRBV25-1 with TRBJ2-3; D ambiguous. Germline-derived CDR1 and CDR2 are MGHDK and SYGVNS. This CDR3 region has 13 residues. Trimming stripped 5 bases from V and 6 bases from J, with 12 bases between. CDR3 nucleotides: TGTGCCAGCAGTTGGGGTTACGCCGATACGCAGTATTTT. Amino acids: CASSWGYADTQYF.

This rearrangement joins TRBV7-6 to TRBJ1-1, with TRBD1 as a possible D gene (5 bases). In germline, CDR1 is SGHVS, CDR2 FNYEAQ. V shed 5 bases and J shed 7 bases, with 14 bases lying between them. The CDR3 is 13 residues long. Written as DNA, the CDR3 is TGTGCCAGCAGCCAAGGGGAGGGATATGAAGCTTTCTTT. This encodes CASSQGEGYEAFF.

V gene TRBV7-6 combines with J gene TRBJ2-7, with D perhaps matching TRBD1 (5 bases). Germline V gene sequence: CDR1 SGHVS, CDR2 FNYEAQ. The CDR3 runs to 14 residues. V gave up 3 bases and J gave up 0 bases, with 9 bases separating them. Written as DNA, the CDR3 is TGTGCCAGCAGCTTCAGACAGAGCTCCTACGAGCAGTACTTC. It is translated as CASSFRQSSYEQYF.

The chain links TRBV5-4 to TRBJ2-7; 8 nucleotides align to TRBD1. The CDR3 spans 15 residues. V was clipped by 4 bases and J by 5 bases; unmatched bases: 11. Germline CDR1 reads SGHNT; CDR2 reads YYREEE (reference sequence). As DNA, the CDR3 is TGTGCCAGCAGCCGGGACCGGGACAGGTTTGACGAGCAGTACTTC. Amino acid sequence: CASSRDRDRFDEQYF.

The V gene is TRBV6-1, the J gene TRBJ2-2; TRBD1 agrees at 8 bases. CDR1 and CDR2 (germline): MNHNS, SASEGT. With 3 bases clipped from V and 4 bases from J, the junction kept 13 bases outside the gene matches. This CDR3 spans 18 amino acids. The CDR3 region has the DNA TGTGCCAGCAGTGAGTCCTTATACAGGGGGGTCAGCACCGGGGAGCTGTTTTTT. Encoded protein: CASSESLYRGVSTGELFF.

Only one count was recorded for this clone. V usage is TRBV11-2 and J usage is TRBJ2-7; D is perhaps TRBD1 (6 bases). Germline V gene data show CDR1 as SGHAT and CDR2 as FQNNGV. Trimming took 3 bases from V and 2 from J, leaving 11 bases between them. This CDR3 has 14 amino acids. Here the CDR3 reads CASSFGNRAYEQYF. The CDR3 bases are TGTGCCAGCAGCTTTGGGAACAGGGCCTACGAGCAGTACTTC.

The V call is TRBV6-6, the J call TRBJ2-7; 7 bases are shared with TRBD1. CDR1 and CDR2 (germline): MNHNY, SVGAGI (reference sequence). Trimming at V came to 4 bases and at J to 6 bases, leaving 6 bases not matched to a gene. There are 13 residues in the CDR3. CDR3 bases: TGTGCCAGCAGTTCCTCGACAGGGACCGAGCAGTACTTC. It yields the protein CASSSSTGTEQYF.

The chain joins TRBV19 to TRBJ2-7, with TRBD1 matching 7 bases. Germline loops: CDR1 LNHDA, CDR2 SQIVND (reference sequence). J was trimmed by 6 bases and V by 4 bases; bases with no gene match: 12. The CDR3 totals 15 residues. The CDR3 DNA reads as TGTGCCAGTAGTAGGGACAGCTTCCCCGCGGCCGAGCAGTACTTC. This encodes CASSRDSFPAAEQYF.

The J gene is TRBJ1-1, the V gene TRBV7-6; D gene unclear. The CDR3 is made up of 13 amino acids. CDR1 and CDR2 (germline): SGHVS, FNYEAQ. V gave up 0 bases and J gave up 0 bases, with 2 bases separating them. This CDR3 is CASSLAMNTEAFF. The CDR3 nucleotides are TGTGCCAGCAGCTTAGCGATGAACACTGAAGCTTTCTTT.

V gene TRBV10-3 combines with J gene TRBJ1-1, with D possibly being TRBD1 (5 bases). CDR1 and CDR2 from the germline V gene are ENHRY and SYGVKD. V lost 8 bases to trimming and J lost 3 bases, with 22 bases between them. This CDR3 region has 16 residues. DNA for the CDR3: TGTGCCATCGGAGCGGGGGAGATGGGCGCCGACACTGAAGCTTTCTTT. It specifies CAIGAGEMGADTEAFF.

This chain connects TRBV7-9 to TRBJ2-7; a weak D match, TRBD1 (5 bases). This CDR3 comprises 15 residues. Trimming shortened V by 5 bases and J by 5 bases, and 19 bases separated the two germline ends. Germline values: CDR1 SEHNR, CDR2 FQNEAQ (reference sequence). CDR3 protein: CASSPPQGFNHEQYF. The CDR3, as DNA: TGTGCCAGCAGCCCACCGCAGGGATTCAACCACGAGCAGTACTTC.

This chain uses TRBV27 with TRBJ1-6, with D maybe TRBD1 (6 bases). V was shortened by 8 bases and J by 10 bases, with 12 bases between the two germline ends. Germline V gene data show CDR1 as MNHEY and CDR2 as SMNVEV (reference sequence). The CDR3 spans 12 residues. The CDR3 bases are TGTGCCAGCGCCACAGGGAACTCACCCCTCCACTTT. It specifies CASATGNSPLHF.

The chain joins TRBV2 to TRBJ2-1; possibly TRBD1 or TRBD2 for D (5 bases each). CDR3 size: 15 residues. Per germline, CDR1 SNHLY and CDR2 FYNNEI. Trimming removed 8 bases from V and 0 bases from J, with 14 bases in between. The CDR3 spells CASEGTVSSYNEQFF. DNA for the CDR3: TGTGCCAGCGAGGGGACGGTTAGCTCCTACAATGAGCAGTTCTTC. The variable domain in full, completed from reference TRBV2 and TRBJ2-1, reads EPEVTQTPSHQVTQMGQEVILRCVPISNHLYFYWYRQILGQKVEFLVSFYNNEISEKSEIFDDQFSVERPDGSNFTLKIRSTKLEDSAMYFCASEGTVSSYNEQFFGPGTRLTVL.

On this clone: Other nucleotide sequences in the sample specify the same CDR3. CDR3 amino acids: CASSLAEGEQFF. The CDR3 DNA reads as TGTGCCAGCAGCTTAGCAGAGGGTGAGCAGTTCTTC. This chain uses TRBV5-4 with TRBJ2-1, with D maybe TRBD2 (5 bases). This CDR3 contains 12 residues. Germline CDR1 SGHNT, CDR2 YYREEE (reference sequence). Trimming cost V 2 bases and J 9 bases, with 9 bases left between them. Full variable domain (outside the CDR3, taken from reference TRBV5-4 and TRBJ2-1): ETGVTQSPTHLIKTRGQQVTLRCSSQSGHNTVSWYQQALGQGPQFIFQYYREEENGRGNFPPRFSGLQFPNYSSELNVNALELDDSALYLCASSLAEGEQFFGPGTRLTVL.

The rearrangement links TRBV27 to TRBJ1-6; D is ambiguous. Germline CDR1 MNHEY, CDR2 SMNVEV (reference sequence). The CDR3 runs 16 residues. Trimming pared 4 bases from V and 8 bases from J, leaving 18 bases between. DNA for the CDR3: TGTGCCAGCAGTTCCGGCCCGGGAACCGCCGATTCACCCCTCCACTTT. Translated, it gives CASSSGPGTADSPLHF.

The chain uses TRBV21-1 and TRBJ2-3; the table's D gene call, TRBD2, was not cross checked with the DNA. TRBV21-1 is given as a pseudogene. This CDR3 spans 16 amino acids. For the CDR3, the DNA is TGTGCCAGCAGCAAAGATGATCAAACTAGCACAGATACGCAGTATTTT. Translation: CASSKDDQTSTDTQYF.

The gene calls are TRBV29-1 and TRBJ2-2, with TRBD2 identical over 7 bases. With V trimmed by 7 bases and J by 0 bases, 5 bases remained unmatched. CDR3 size: 14 residues. CDR1 is SQVTM and CDR2 is ANQGSEA in the germline V gene. In nucleotides, the CDR3 is TGCAGCGCTTTAGCGGGCCCGAACACCGGGGAGCTGTTTTTT. It yields the protein CSALAGPNTGELFF.

The chain is built from TRBV5-8 and TRBJ1-2; D call uncertain. Germline V lookup: CDR1 SGHTS, CDR2 YDEGEE. The V end lost 2 bases, the J end lost 6 bases, and 8 bases lay between the germline ends. The CDR3 contains 12 residues. CDR3 nucleotide sequence: TGTGCCAGCAGCTTTTCGGAGAATGGCTACACCTTC. Translated, it gives CASSFSENGYTF.